A single sample gave rise to the 31 T cell receptor beta chains below, sequenced in a study of blood T cells in healthy people across ages. The authors ran a second PCR of 7 to 11 cycles using a sample-barcoded 5' primer and a J-beta primer mix. TCRdb independently ran MiXCR on the 5' RACE reads; one entry per CDR3 protein. Among about 1.7 million distinct CDR3 sequences listed, approximately 30% were seen once. Sample: blood. The receptor set was obtained from a woman aged 25-40 years in good health.

This clonotype was seen many times. The V call is TRBV6-2 or TRBV6-3, the J call TRBJ2-1; D might be TRBD1 (6 bases). Germline CDR1 is MNHEY and CDR2 is SVGEGT. With 8 bases removed from V and 13 bases from J, the gap between germline ends came to 21 bases. The CDR3 is 13 residues long. The CDR3 reads CASSAVGRGTQFF. CDR3 nucleotides: TGTGCCAGCTCCGCAGTTGGCAGGGGAACACAGTTCTTC.

This clonotype was seen many times. The chain joins TRBV7-9 to TRBJ2-3; D call uncertain. V shed 3 bases and J shed 2 bases, with 9 bases lying between them. The CDR3 totals 14 residues. The germline CDR1 and CDR2 sequences are SEHNR and FQNEAQ (reference sequence). CDR3 DNA: TGTGCCAGCAGCTTCGCCTTACACACAGATACGCAGTATTTT. It yields the protein CASSFALHTDTQYF.

V usage is TRBV5-1 and J usage is TRBJ2-3; a possible D gene is TRBD2 (5 bases). Germline V CDR1 and CDR2: SGHRS, YFSETQ. V lost 7 bases to trimming and J lost 0 bases, with 12 bases between them. This CDR3 is built from 14 residues. The CDR3 nucleotides are TGCGCCAGCGGGAGATCCTCTAGCACAGATACGCAGTATTTT. Its translation: CASGRSSSTDTQYF.

This clonotype appeared a single time. A clone one base away is much larger, so this may be a read error. The J gene is TRBJ1-1, the V gene TRBV14; D call uncertain. The CDR3 length is 11 residues. Germline CDR1 reads SGHDN; CDR2 reads FVKESK. The CDR3, as DNA: TGTGCCAGCAGCCAAGACACTGAAACTTTCTTT. It yields the protein CASSQDTETFF.

This clonotype was counted once. This rearrangement joins TRBV29-1 to TRBJ1-1; 8 bases map to TRBD1. CDR3 length equals 12 residues. Germline V gene lookup returns CDR1 SQVTM and CDR2 ANQGSEA. With V trimmed by 7 bases and J by 8 bases, 9 bases remained unmatched. This CDR3 reads CSGQNRGFEAFF. CDR3 DNA: TGCAGCGGCCAGAACAGGGGGTTCGAAGCTTTCTTT.

The V and J genes are TRBV7-9 and TRBJ2-7; D not resolved. Germline-derived CDR1 and CDR2 are SEHNR and FQNEAQ (reference sequence). The V and J ends lost 5 bases and 0 bases respectively, with 17 bases between them. The CDR3 is 16 amino acids. The CDR3 DNA sequence: TGTGCCAGCAGCACTACCCGTCGGGCGTCCTCCTACGAGCAGTACTTC. It yields the protein CASSTTRRASSYEQYF.

This chain links TRBV12-3 or TRBV12-4 with TRBJ1-2; D remains ambiguous. This CDR3 has 13 amino acids. V was clipped by 6 bases and J by 6 bases, with 14 bases between them. CDR3 coding DNA: TGTGCCAGCAGCGATGATTCAGGCCATGGCTACACCTTC. Residues: CASSDDSGHGYTF.

The genes are TRBV27 and TRBJ1-2; 9 nucleotides agree with TRBD1. The length of the CDR3 is 15 residues. Trimming took 5 bases from V and 10 from J; bases not matched to a gene: 14. The germline V gene has CDR1 MNHEY and CDR2 SMNVEV (reference sequence). For the CDR3, the DNA is TGTGCCAGCAGTACCCCCGGGACAGGGACCACCGACTACACCTTC. Its translation is CASSTPGTGTTDYTF.

In the case of this clonotype: One end of the junction does not line up with germline, which may come from a read error. The rearrangement uses TRBV24-1 and TRBJ1-2, with 7 bases that match TRBD1. Per germline, CDR1 KGHDR and CDR2 SFDVKD. This CDR3 has 13 residues. This CDR3 is CATSDTGTVGHTF. CDR3 nucleotide sequence: TGTGCCACCAGTGACACCGGGACAGTTGGCCACACCTTC.

This clonotype was observed a few times. V is TRBV29-1 and J is TRBJ2-7, with 7 bases that match TRBD2. Trimming removed 3 bases from V and 6 bases from J; junction bases left unmatched: 8. Germline V gene lookup returns CDR1 SQVTM and CDR2 ANQGSEA. The CDR3 spans 13 residues. In nucleotides, the CDR3 is TGCAGCGTTGAGGGACGGGGGGAGCTCGAGCAGTACTTC. The encoded protein is CSVEGRGELEQYF.

Points on this clonotype: The junction departs from germline at one end; a sequencing error may be responsible. The chain recombines TRBV29-1 with TRBJ2-7, with TRBD2 as a possible D gene (6 bases). Germline CDR1 reads SQVTM; CDR2 reads ANQGSEA. CDR3 length: 13 residues. In nucleotides, the CDR3 is TGCGGCGTTGGTGTTGCGGGGACGGGGGAGCAGTACTTC. As protein: CGVGVAGTGEQYF.

The chain couples TRBV2 to TRBJ2-7, with TRBD1 matching 8 bases. The CDR3 has 13 residues. The germline V gene encodes CDR1 SNHLY and CDR2 FYNNEI. J lost 6 bases, V lost 8 bases, and 9 bases had no gene match. The CDR3 region has the DNA TGTGCCAGCCGCGACGACAGGGGTTTCGAGCAGTACTTC. It encodes CASRDDRGFEQYF.

The chain joins TRBV7-2 to TRBJ2-7; 7 bases agree with TRBD1. This CDR3 is built from 15 residues. V trimming: 2 bases; J trimming: 0 bases; junction bases outside the gene matches: 4. Germline V gene sequence: CDR1 SGHTA, CDR2 FQGNSA. The CDR3 reads CASSLPGQASYEQYF. CDR3 DNA: TGTGCCAGCAGCTTACCCGGACAGGCCTCCTACGAGCAGTACTTC.

The chain uses TRBV6-1 and TRBJ1-6; TRBD1 matches at 8 bases. The junction had 7 bases not matched to a gene; V was cut back by 6 bases and J by 0 bases. This CDR3 spans 17 amino acids. The V gene's germline CDR1 is MNHNS and CDR2 SASEGT. The CDR3 protein is CASSRTGGSSYNSPLHF. In DNA, the CDR3 is TGTGCCAGCAGCCGCACAGGGGGGAGCTCCTATAATTCACCCCTCCACTTT.

The rearrangement uses TRBV9 and TRBJ2-2; no clear D gene. With 0 bases removed from V and 1 base from J, the gap between germline ends came to 4 bases. This CDR3 is 14 amino acids long. CDR1 is SGDLS, CDR2 YYNGEE, per germline. The CDR3 is CASSVVQNTGELFF. In DNA form, the CDR3 reads TGTGCCAGCAGCGTAGTGCAGAACACCGGGGAGCTGTTTTTT.

This clonotype came up many times. The V gene is TRBV11-2, the J gene TRBJ2-7, with TRBD2 as a possible D gene (6 bases). V was pared by 4 bases and J by 9 bases, with 16 bases between. The germline V gene encodes CDR1 SGHAT and CDR2 FQNNGV. The CDR3 has 13 residues. CDR3 DNA: TGTGCCAGCAGCTCCCCTCGGGAGTGGATGCAGTACTTC. The encoded protein is CASSSPREWMQYF.

The chain couples TRBV3-1 to TRBJ1-2; D perhaps matches TRBD1 (6 bases). From germline, CDR1 is LGHDT and CDR2 YNNKEL (reference sequence). The CDR3 loop spans 16 amino acids. Trimming removed 1 base at V and 3 bases at J, with 15 bases between. As DNA, the CDR3 is TGTGCCAGCAGCCAAGGGGGGGCTCCTTCGTACTATGGCTACACCTTC. Translation gives CASSQGGAPSYYGYTF.

This clonotype has just a few counts. This chain joins TRBV7-9 and TRBJ2-7; 9 nucleotides align to TRBD1. Germline V gene data show CDR1 as SEHNR and CDR2 as FQNEAQ (reference sequence). V trimming: 5 bases; J trimming: 0 bases; junction bases outside the gene matches: 8. The CDR3 totals 16 residues. CDR3 amino acids: CASSPPVGQGSYEQYF. The CDR3 DNA follows: TGTGCCAGCAGCCCACCCGTGGGACAGGGCTCCTACGAGCAGTACTTC.

This clonotype has only a few counts. The rearrangement links TRBV4-3 to TRBJ2-3; 9 bases are shared with TRBD2. The V segment lost 0 bases and the J segment 4 bases; nucleotides outside the gene matches: 20. There are 21 residues in the CDR3. CDR1 is LGHNA, CDR2 YSLEER, per germline. The CDR3 nucleotides read TGCGCCAGCAGCCAAGAAGGGCTAGCGGGACCAAAAGGGGGGCCCCCAGATACGCAGTATTTT. This sequence encodes CASSQEGLAGPKGGPPDTQYF.

The rearrangement links TRBV24-1 to TRBJ2-6, with 7 bases matching TRBD1. CDR1 is KGHDR and CDR2 is SFDVKD in the germline V gene. With 2 bases clipped from V and 3 bases from J, the junction kept 3 bases outside the gene matches. The CDR3 loop spans 16 amino acids. CDR3 bases: TGTGCCACCAGTGATTGGACAGGCATTGGGGCCAACGTCCTGACTTTC. As protein: CATSDWTGIGANVLTF.

The chain employs TRBV18 and TRBJ2-1; D remains ambiguous. The V end lost 3 bases, the J end lost 2 bases, and 11 bases lay between the germline ends. The CDR3 length is 15 residues. Germline V gene lookup returns CDR1 KGHSH and CDR2 LQKENI. The CDR3 protein is CASSPRVTTYNEQFF. CDR3 DNA sequence: TGTGCCAGCTCACCCCGAGTTACCACCTACAATGAGCAGTTCTTC.

The rearrangement joins TRBV6-2 or TRBV6-3 to TRBJ2-1, with 9 bases aligning to TRBD2. The V gene's germline CDR1 is MNHEY and CDR2 SVGEGT. The length of the CDR3 is 14 residues. The junction had 10 bases not matched to a gene; V was cut back by 4 bases and J by 12 bases. CDR3 nucleotide sequence: TGTGCCAGCAGTTCATACGCGGGAGGGCCCCGGCAGTTCTTC. Translated: CASSSYAGGPRQFF.

This clonotype was observed at least ten times. The rearrangement uses TRBV7-2 and TRBJ2-5; 12 nucleotides match TRBD2. J gave up 7 bases and V 1 base, and 1 base lay outside the gene matches. This CDR3 spans 14 amino acids. Germline V CDR1 and CDR2: SGHTA, FQGNSA. The DNA of the CDR3 is TGTGCCAGCAGCTTAGAGGGACTAGCGGGGACCCAGTACTTC. The encoded protein is CASSLEGLAGTQYF.

This clonotype appeared many times. V usage is TRBV6-1 and J usage is TRBJ2-1; 8 bases agree with TRBD2. The CDR3 runs to 15 residues. Germline V lookup: CDR1 MNHNS, CDR2 SASEGT. V gave up 8 bases and J gave up 1 base; unmatched junction bases: 7. For the CDR3, the DNA is TGTGCCAGCGGGAGGATAGCGGGATCCTACAATGAGCAGTTCTTC. Translated, it gives CASGRIAGSYNEQFF.

Comment on this clonotype: A much larger clone sits a single nucleotide away, making a read error possible. J is TRBJ1-2 and V is TRBV12-3 or TRBV12-4; no reliable D call. The CDR3 loop spans 16 amino acids. V lost 3 bases and J lost 3, with 17 bases in between. CDR3 coding DNA: TGTGCCAGCAGTTTTTCTAATATAGGCAGTTACTATGGCTACACCTTC. Translated: CASSFSNIGSYYGYTF.

This clonotype was detected many times. A much larger clonotype is one base distant, so this may be a read error. The chain joins TRBV29-1 to TRBJ2-6; no clear D. This CDR3 has 12 residues. The germline V gene has CDR1 SQVTM and CDR2 ANQGSEA. V was pared by 3 bases and J by 18 bases, with 18 bases between. CDR3 coding DNA: TGCAGCGTTGAGGCAGCCCCTGGGCTCCGGACTTTC. Protein: CSVEAAPGLRTF. The complete variable domain, with remaining parts taken from reference TRBV29-1 and TRBJ2-6, reads SAVISQKPSRDICQRGTSLTIQCQVDSQVTMMFWYRQQPGQSLTLIATANQGSEATYESGFVIDKFPISRPNLTFSTLTVSNMSPEDSSIYLCSVEAAPGLRTFGAGSRLTVL.

This clonotype came up many times. The chain has TRBV20-1 and TRBJ1-2, with a weak D call TRBD1 (6 bases). Germline V lookup: CDR1 DFQATT, CDR2 SNEGSKA (reference sequence). CDR3 length: 13 amino acids. V lost 3 bases, J lost 4 bases, and 12 bases lay in between. The chain's CDR3 is CSASNRGGYGYTF. The CDR3 bases are TGCAGTGCTAGCAACCGAGGGGGCTATGGCTACACCTTC.

Note on this clonotype: This clone may be a read error of a much larger clone one base away. The chain couples TRBV28 to TRBJ1-5; TRBD1 is a possible D gene (5 bases). Germline lookup yields CDR1 MDHEN and CDR2 SYDVKM. This CDR3 region has 14 residues. CDR3 protein: CASSPEGVGQPRHF. CDR3 bases: TGTGCCAGCAGCCCTGAAGGGGTCGGCCAGCCCCGGCATTTT.

J is TRBJ2-4 and V is TRBV5-1; TRBD1 or TRBD2 may be the D gene (5 bases each). Gene TRBJ2-7 matches the end of the DNA better, so the J call may be wrong. Germline V gene data show CDR1 as SGHRS and CDR2 as YFSETQ. The CDR3 has 15 amino acids. CDR3 sequence: CASSLDAGGSIEQYF. The CDR3 bases are TGCGCCAGCAGCTTGGACGCTGGGGGATCAATCGAGCAGTACTTC.

In this sample, this clonotype turned up a few times. This chain uses TRBV7-2 with TRBJ2-1; the D gene is possibly TRBD1 (5 bases). Per the germline V gene, CDR1 is SGHTA and CDR2 is FQGNSA. Trimming took 3 bases from V and 10 from J, leaving 19 bases between them. The CDR3 runs to 15 residues. The CDR3 sequence: CASSFSFSAKGEQFF. DNA for the CDR3: TGTGCCAGCAGCTTCTCGTTCTCCGCTAAGGGGGAGCAGTTCTTC.

The chain joins TRBV24-1 to TRBJ2-3; D gene ambiguous. CDR1 is KGHDR, CDR2 SFDVKD, per germline. The CDR3 extends over 15 amino acids. With 3 bases removed from V and 1 base from J, the gap between germline ends came to 10 bases. CDR3 in amino acids: CATSDPSEGTDTQYF. The CDR3 nucleotides read TGTGCCACCAGTGATCCGTCCGAGGGCACAGATACGCAGTATTTT.